A selection of T cell receptor beta chains follows, all from one sample in a study of T cells in Graves' hyperthyroidism and ophthalmopathy. TCRdb recomputed calls from the multiplex PCR reads with MiXCR, one row per CDR3 protein. This sample has roughly 57,000 distinct CDR3 sequences, with around 53% found just once. The sample was blood. Receptors originate from an older woman with Graves' ophthalmopathy. Each CDR3 is given with its conserved first and last residue. The order of the fields is J gene, D gene, V gene, clone size, CDR3 DNA, CDR3 protein. D genes are given only for firm matches. Size tells how often a clone was seen (once, few, many) or the class of an expanded clone, and some rows leave it out.

>TRBJ1-1|.|TRBV19|many
TGTGCCAGTAGTATAGAGGGACGGATTTTCATGAACACTGAAGCTTTCTTT
CASSIEGRIFMNTEAFF
>TRBJ2-7|TRBD2|TRBV11-2|many
TGTGCCAGCAGCGGGGGGGATAAAGCCTCCTACGAGCAGTACTTC
CASSGGDKASYEQYF
>TRBJ1-5|.|TRBV4-3|.
TGCGCCAGCAGCCAAGATACCAGGCCCCAGCATTTT
CASSQDTRPQHF
>TRBJ1-5|.|TRBV19|many
TGTGCCAGTAGTATCACAGTGGGGGCGGGCAATCAGCCCCAGCATTTT
CASSITVGAGNQPQHF
>TRBJ1-1|TRBD1|TRBV20-1|.
TGCAGCGCAGACGACCCGGGACAGGGGTTGAACACTGAAGCTTTCTTT
CSADDPGQGLNTEAFF
>TRBJ2-7|TRBD1|TRBV6-6|.
TGTGCCAGCATGGGTTGGGACAGGGTGACTTTC
CASMGWDRVTF
>TRBJ1-2|.|TRBV5-6|many
TGTGCCAGCAGCGGTATGGGGGGCCAGACGACCAACTATGGCTACACCTTC
CASSGMGGQTTNYGYTF
>TRBJ1-5|.|TRBV5-8|.
TGTGCCAGCATGTGGCGCAATCAGCCCCAGCATTTT
CASMWRNQPQHF
>TRBJ1-3|TRBD1|TRBV29-1|once
TGCAGCGCCTCGGGACAGGGAGGTGGAAACACCATATATTTT
CSASGQGGGNTIYF
>TRBJ2-2|.|TRBV10-2|many
TGCGCCAGCAGGTCCGGGCCTTCTTCCACCGGGGAGCTGTTTTTT
CASRSGPSSTGELFF
>TRBJ1-1|.|TRBV7-2|.
TGTGCCAGCAGCTTAGAGGGCTTAAGAATGGGCACTGAAGCTTTCTTT
CASSLEGLRMGTEAFF
>TRBJ2-7|TRBD2|TRBV9|.
TGTGCCGGCAGCTCGCGTAGCGGGAGGGCCGGGTACGAGCAGTACTTC
CAGSSRSGRAGYEQYF
>TRBJ2-5|TRBD2|TRBV15|many
TGTGCCACCAGCGCACTAGCGGGAGAGACCCAGTACTTC
CATSALAGETQYF
>TRBJ2-7|TRBD1|TRBV2|few
TGTGCCAGCAGTGAAGGGACAGGGTCTTTCTACGAGCAGTACTTC
CASSEGTGSFYEQYF
>TRBJ1-4|.|TRBV7-9|.
TGTGCTAGCAGCCCAGGGGAAACCGAGAGTGAAAAACTGTTTTTT
CASSPGETESEKLFF
>TRBJ1-1|.|TRBV12-3/TRBV12-4|.
TGTGCCAGCAGTTCGAAGGGGAACACTGAAGCTGTCTTT
CASSSKGNTEAVF
>TRBJ2-3|.|TRBV5-5|many
TGTGCCAGCAGCTTGGGTGAGTCTGCCACAGATACGCAGTATTTT
CASSLGESATDTQYF
>TRBJ1-6|.|TRBV6-6|.
TGTGCCAGCAGTTCTCCTTCAAGCTCCTATAATTCACCCCTCCACTTT
CASSSPSSSYNSPLHF
>TRBJ2-5|.|TRBV19|.
TGTGCCTCAAGACGGGACACTAGCCAAGAGACCCAGTACTTC
CASRRDTSQETQYF
>TRBJ1-5|.|TRBV5-1|.
TGCGCCAGCAGCTTGCACGGACGGGAAGAGACCCAGCATTTT
CASSLHGREETQHF
>TRBJ1-3|.|TRBV25-1|medium-sized
TGTGCCAGCAGTGATGGTTGGCTCTTCAGCTCTGGAAACACCATATATTTT
CASSDGWLFSSGNTIYF
>TRBJ1-1|.|TRBV10-1|few
TGCGCCAGCAGTGAGGGGGGGAACACTGAAGCTTTCTTT
CASSEGGNTEAFF
>TRBJ2-1|.|TRBV20-1|.
TGCAGTACCCCGAGAGCGGGCCTCTCCTACAATGAGCAGTTCTTC
CSTPRAGLSYNEQFF
>TRBJ2-5|.|TRBV20-1|.
TGCAGTGCTAGGTGGGGGAGCAACCAGTACTTC
CSARWGSNQYF
>TRBJ2-5|TRBD1|TRBV20-1|few
TGTGGTGCTAGACCGTTAGGACAGGGCCGAGAGACCCAGTACTTC
CGARPLGQGRETQYF
>TRBJ2-1|TRBD2|TRBV7-9|many
TGTGCCAGCAGCTTAACAGCGGGAGGGCCGGGGGAGCAGTTCTTC
CASSLTAGGPGEQFF
>TRBJ1-5|TRBD1|TRBV19|many
TGTGCCAGCCGCCGACAGGGGTCTTCTGGTCAGCCCCAGCATTTT
CASRRQGSSGQPQHF
>TRBJ2-1|TRBD1|TRBV19|many
TGTGCCAGTAGTATTCGACAGGGCAGCTCCTACAATGAGCAGTTCTTC
CASSIRQGSSYNEQFF
>TRBJ2-7|TRBD1|TRBV9|.
TGTGCCAGCAGCGTAGCGGGACAGGGGACCTACGAGCAGTACTTC
CASSVAGQGTYEQYF
>TRBJ1-1|.|TRBV20-1|medium-sized
TGCAGTGCTCCGCCGGACAGTGAAGCTTTCTTT
CSAPPDSEAFF
>TRBJ1-5|TRBD1|TRBV12-3/TRBV12-4|.
TGTGCCAGCAGGTCGACAGGGGTCAATCAGCCCCAGCATTTT
CASRSTGVNQPQHF
>TRBJ2-3|.|TRBV10-3|.
TGTGCCACCCGAGTCGGGAGTGTGGCAGATACGCAGTATTTT
CATRVGSVADTQYF
>TRBJ2-3|.|TRBV20-1|.
TGCAGTGCCCTAACAGGAGGTGGCACAGATACGCAGTATTTT
CSALTGGGTDTQYF
>TRBJ2-2|.|TRBV28|.
TGTGCCAGCAGTGACTTTTTGGGGACACGCGGGGAGTTGTCTTTT
CASSDFLGTRGELSF
>TRBJ2-2|.|TRBV14|.
TGTGCCAGCAGCCGAGGGGGGCGCGGCACCGGGGAGCTGTTTTTT
CASSRGGRGTGELFF
>TRBJ1-5|.|TRBV6-4|many
TGTGCCAGCGCGAGAGGGAGCAATCAGCCCCAGCATTTT
CASARGSNQPQHF
>TRBJ2-1|.|TRBV10-1|.
TGCGCCACCTCCGTTAACGATGAGCAGTTCTTC
CATSVNDEQFF
>TRBJ2-2|TRBD2|TRBV19|once
TGTGCCAGTAGTATCGGGATAGCGGGAGTGAACACTGGGGAGCTGTTTTTT
CASSIGIAGVNTGELFF
>TRBJ2-3|.|TRBV5-1|many
TGCGCCAGCAGCACCTACAGGGCTGGCACAGATACGCAGTATTTT
CASSTYRAGTDTQYF
>TRBJ2-7|.|TRBV9|.
TGTGCCAGCAGCGCCTCATGGGGGGGGGCTGGCGAGCAGTACTTC
CASSASWGGAGEQYF
>TRBJ2-1|TRBD1|TRBV9|many
TGTGCCAGCAGCCCTGCCGTGGGCAGGGGGCTAGGGAATGAGCAGTTCTTC
CASSPAVGRGLGNEQFF
>TRBJ2-6|TRBD1|TRBV29-1|once
TGCAGCGTCCCCCAGGCGGCAATCGGACAGGAACCCTCTGGGGCCAACGTCCTGACTTTC
CSVPQAAIGQEPSGANVLTF
>TRBJ1-6|TRBD1|TRBV7-6|.
TGTGCCAGCAGCCGGTGGGGACAGGGTTCTAATTCACCCCTCCACTTT
CASSRWGQGSNSPLHF
>TRBJ2-3|TRBD2|TRBV12-3/TRBV12-4|many
TGTGCCAGCAAACGGTCTAGCGGGGGGTATACGCAGTATTTT
CASKRSSGGYTQYF
>TRBJ2-7|TRBD1|TRBV20-1|many
TGCAGTGCTAGAGACCGGGACAGGGGGTCCCACACCTACGAGCAGTACTTC
CSARDRDRGSHTYEQYF
>TRBJ2-7|TRBD2|TRBV18|many
TGTGCCAGCTCACCGCAGGGAGGGAGCTCCTACGAGCAGTACTTC
CASSPQGGSSYEQYF
>TRBJ1-3|TRBD1|TRBV20-1|.
TGCAGTGCTGGGAAGGGGGCTTTGAACACCATATATTTT
CSAGKGALNTIYF
>TRBJ2-7|.|TRBV4-3|.
TGCGCCAGCAGCCAGGCGTCGGGAGAGCAGTACTTC
CASSQASGEQYF
>TRBJ1-4|TRBD1|TRBV15|medium-sized
TGTGCCACCAGCGCAGGACAGGGAGGCGTGGAAAAACTGTTTTTT
CATSAGQGGVEKLFF
>TRBJ1-4|TRBD1|TRBV6-1|once
TGTGCCAGCAACGACAGGGGGGGGGACGAAAAACTGTTTTTT
CASNDRGGDEKLFF
>TRBJ2-6|.|TRBV7-3|many
TGTGCCAGCAGCACGCGAACAGCCTCTGGGGCCAACGTCCTGACTTTC
CASSTRTASGANVLTF
>TRBJ2-1|TRBD2|TRBV28|many
TGTGCCAGCAGCCCCGGGAGCGGGAGCCATGAGCAGTTCTTC
CASSPGSGSHEQFF
>TRBJ1-4|.|TRBV12-3/TRBV12-4|.
TGTGCCAGCAGCTTACGCCAGGGGACTAATGAAAAACTGTTTTTT
CASSLRQGTNEKLFF
>TRBJ2-5|.|TRBV19|.
TGTGCCAGTAGTATCACAGTGGGGGCGGGCAATCAGCCCCAGTACTTC
CASSITVGAGNQPQYF